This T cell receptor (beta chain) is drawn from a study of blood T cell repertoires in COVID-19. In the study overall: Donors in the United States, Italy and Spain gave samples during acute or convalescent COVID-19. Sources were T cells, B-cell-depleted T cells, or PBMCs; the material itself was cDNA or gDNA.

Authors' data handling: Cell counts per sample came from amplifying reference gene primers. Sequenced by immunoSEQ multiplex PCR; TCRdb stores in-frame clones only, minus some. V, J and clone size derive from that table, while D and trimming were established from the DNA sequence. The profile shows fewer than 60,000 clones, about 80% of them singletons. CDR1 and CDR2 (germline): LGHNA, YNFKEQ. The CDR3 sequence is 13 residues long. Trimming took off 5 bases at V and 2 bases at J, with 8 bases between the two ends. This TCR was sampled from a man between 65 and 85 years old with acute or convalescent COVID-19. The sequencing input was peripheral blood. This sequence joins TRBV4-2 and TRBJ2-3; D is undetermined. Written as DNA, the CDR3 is TGTGCCAGCAGCGGTGGCTCCACAGATACGCAGTATTTT. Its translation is CASSGGSTDTQYF.